This TCR beta chain is from a study of shared clonotypes between healthy human individuals. The repertoire was sequenced with immunoSEQ multiplex PCR; TCRdb's copy has only in-frame clones and lacks some. The top ten clones hold approximately 0.13% of a sample with around 2,000,000 clones, 85% to 95% of them seen once. The CDR3 totals 15 residues. The germline gives CDR1 SGHTA, CDR2 FQGNSA. Trimming stripped 1 base from V and 0 bases from J, with 7 bases between. The source of this sequence is a man between 18 and 35 years old in good health. V is TRBV7-2 and J is TRBJ1-5; D is undetermined. Sequencing was carried out using naive CD4+ T cells sorted from blood. The sample's subset: CD45RA+ positively selected. The DNA of the CDR3 is TGTGCCAGCAGCTTAGAAGTGTATAGCAATCAGCCCCAGCATTTT. This codes for CASSLEVYSNQPQHF. The whole variable domain, filled in from reference TRBV7-2 and TRBJ1-5, reads GAGVSQSPSNKVTEKGKDVELRCDPISGHTALYWYRQSLGQGLEFLIYFQGNSAPDKSGLPSDRFSAERTGGSVSTLTIQRTQQEDSAVYLCASSLEVYSNQPQHFGDGTRLSIL.